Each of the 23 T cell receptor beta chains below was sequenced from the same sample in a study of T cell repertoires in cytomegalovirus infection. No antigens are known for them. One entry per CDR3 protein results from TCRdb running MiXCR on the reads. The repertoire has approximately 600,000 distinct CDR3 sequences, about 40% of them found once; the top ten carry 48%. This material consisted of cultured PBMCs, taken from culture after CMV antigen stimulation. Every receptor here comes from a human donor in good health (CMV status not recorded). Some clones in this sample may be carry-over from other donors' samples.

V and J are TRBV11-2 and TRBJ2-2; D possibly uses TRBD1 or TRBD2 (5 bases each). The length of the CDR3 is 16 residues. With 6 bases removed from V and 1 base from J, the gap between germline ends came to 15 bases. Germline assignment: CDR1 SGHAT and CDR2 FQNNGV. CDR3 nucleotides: TGTGCCAGCAGATCTCACCGGGACGGGAACACCGGGGAGCTGTTTTTT. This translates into CASRSHRDGNTGELFF. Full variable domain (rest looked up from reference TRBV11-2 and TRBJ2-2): EAGVAQSPRYKIIEKRQSVAFWCNPISGHATLYWYQQILGQGPKLLIQFQNNGVVDDSQLPKDRFSAERLKGVDSTLKIQPAKLEDSAVYLCASRSHRDGNTGELFFGEGSRLTVL.

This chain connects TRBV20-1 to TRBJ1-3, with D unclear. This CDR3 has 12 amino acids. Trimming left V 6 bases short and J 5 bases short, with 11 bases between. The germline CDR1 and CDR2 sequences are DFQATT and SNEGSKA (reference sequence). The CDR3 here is CSAAHIRNTIYF. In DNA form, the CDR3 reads TGCAGTGCCGCCCATATCCGAAACACCATATATTTT.

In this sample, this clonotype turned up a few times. The CDR3: CASSLDQAGTFNTGELFF. Here the CDR3 DNA reads TGTGCCAGCAGCTTAGATCAAGCCGGGACCTTTAACACCGGGGAGCTGTTTTTT. The V call is TRBV7-6, the J call TRBJ2-2, with D perhaps being TRBD1 or TRBD2 (5 bases each). The CDR3 contains 18 residues. The germline gives CDR1 SGHVS, CDR2 FNYEAQ. V lost 1 base and J lost 2, with 17 bases in between.

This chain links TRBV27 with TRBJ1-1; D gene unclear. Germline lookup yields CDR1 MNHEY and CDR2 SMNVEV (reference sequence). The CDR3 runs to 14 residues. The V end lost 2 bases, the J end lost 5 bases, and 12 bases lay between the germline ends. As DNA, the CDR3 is TGTGCCAGCAGTTTAAGGCGACCGGGGACTGAAGCTTTCTTT. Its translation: CASSLRRPGTEAFF.

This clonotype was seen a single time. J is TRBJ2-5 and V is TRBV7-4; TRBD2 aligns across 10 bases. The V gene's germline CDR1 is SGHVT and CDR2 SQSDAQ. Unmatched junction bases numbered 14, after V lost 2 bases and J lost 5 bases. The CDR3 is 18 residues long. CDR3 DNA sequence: TGTGCCAGCAGCTTAAACAGGGGGACTAGCGACCTATGGGAGACCCAGTACTTC. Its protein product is CASSLNRGTSDLWETQYF.

CDR3 sequence: CASSSQGGNNSPLHF. The CDR3 nucleotides are TGTGCCAGCAGCTCGCAGGGTGGGAATAATTCACCCCTCCACTTT. The chain recombines TRBV7-2 with TRBJ1-6; D is perhaps TRBD1 (5 bases). The CDR3 contains 15 residues. The germline gives CDR1 SGHTA, CDR2 FQGNSA. Trimming left V 4 bases short and J 5 bases short, with 12 bases between.

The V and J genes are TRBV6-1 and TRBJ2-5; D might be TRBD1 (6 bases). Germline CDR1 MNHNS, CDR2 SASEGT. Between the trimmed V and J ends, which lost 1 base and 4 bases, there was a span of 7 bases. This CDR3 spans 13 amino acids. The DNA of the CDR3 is TGTGCCAGCAGTGAAGACAGGGCAGAGACCCAGTACTTC. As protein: CASSEDRAETQYF.

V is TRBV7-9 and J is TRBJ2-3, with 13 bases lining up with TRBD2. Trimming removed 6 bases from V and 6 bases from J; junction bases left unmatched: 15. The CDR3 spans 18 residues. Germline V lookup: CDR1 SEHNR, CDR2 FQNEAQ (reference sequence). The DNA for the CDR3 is TGTGCCAGCAGTCATACTAGCGGGAGGGCCCCACCCTACGATACGCAGTATTTT. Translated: CASSHTSGRAPPYDTQYF.

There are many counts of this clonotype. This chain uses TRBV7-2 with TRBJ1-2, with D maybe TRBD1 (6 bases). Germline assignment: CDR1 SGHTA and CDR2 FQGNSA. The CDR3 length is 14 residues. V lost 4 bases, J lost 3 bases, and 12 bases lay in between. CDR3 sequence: CASSSRGFDYGYTF. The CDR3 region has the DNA TGTGCCAGCAGCTCCAGGGGTTTCGACTATGGCTACACCTTC.

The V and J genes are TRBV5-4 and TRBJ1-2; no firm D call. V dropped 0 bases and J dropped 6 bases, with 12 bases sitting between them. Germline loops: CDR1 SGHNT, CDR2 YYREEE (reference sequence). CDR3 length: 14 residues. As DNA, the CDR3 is TGTGCCAGCAGCTTGGTGGGGATGACGGATGGCTACACCTTC. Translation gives CASSLVGMTDGYTF.

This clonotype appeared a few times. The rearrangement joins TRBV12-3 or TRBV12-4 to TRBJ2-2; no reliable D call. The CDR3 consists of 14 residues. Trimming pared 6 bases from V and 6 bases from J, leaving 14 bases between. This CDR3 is CASRLLDLSGELFF. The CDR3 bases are TGTGCCAGCAGGCTTCTTGACTTGTCCGGGGAGCTGTTTTTT.

CDR3 amino acids: CASNRAGGSYEQYF. CDR3 bases: TGTGCCAGCAACCGAGCGGGGGGCTCCTACGAGCAGTACTTC. The genes are TRBV2 and TRBJ2-7, with 9 bases that match TRBD2. Germline V gives CDR1 SNHLY, CDR2 FYNNEI. Trimming took 7 bases from V and 0 from J; bases not matched to a gene: 4. The CDR3 is 14 residues long.

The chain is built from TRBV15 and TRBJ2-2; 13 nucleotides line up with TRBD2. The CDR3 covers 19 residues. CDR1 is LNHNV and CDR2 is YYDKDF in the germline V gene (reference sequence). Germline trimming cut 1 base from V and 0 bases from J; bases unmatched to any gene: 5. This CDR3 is CATSRGQGTSGTNTGELFF. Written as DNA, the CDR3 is TGTGCCACCAGCAGAGGCCAGGGGACTAGCGGGACGAACACCGGGGAGCTGTTTTTT.

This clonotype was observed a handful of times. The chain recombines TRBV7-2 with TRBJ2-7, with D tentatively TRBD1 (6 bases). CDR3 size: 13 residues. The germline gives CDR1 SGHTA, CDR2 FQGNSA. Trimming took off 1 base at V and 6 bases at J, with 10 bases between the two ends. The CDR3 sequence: CASSLDRVREQYF. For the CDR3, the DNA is TGTGCCAGCAGCTTAGACAGGGTGCGCGAGCAGTACTTC.

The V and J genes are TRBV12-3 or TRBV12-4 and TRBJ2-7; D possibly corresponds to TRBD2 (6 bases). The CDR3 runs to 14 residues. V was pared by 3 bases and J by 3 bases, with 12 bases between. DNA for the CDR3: TGTGCCAGCAGTTTCGATGCTAGCGTCTACGAGCAGTACTTC. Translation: CASSFDASVYEQYF.

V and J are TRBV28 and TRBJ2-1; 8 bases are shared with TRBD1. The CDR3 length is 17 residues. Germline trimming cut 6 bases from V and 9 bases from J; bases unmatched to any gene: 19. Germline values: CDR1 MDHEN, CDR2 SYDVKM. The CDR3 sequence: CASRGAGGAGFRGEQFF. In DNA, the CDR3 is TGTGCCAGCAGGGGGGCAGGGGGCGCAGGGTTCCGGGGTGAGCAGTTCTTC.

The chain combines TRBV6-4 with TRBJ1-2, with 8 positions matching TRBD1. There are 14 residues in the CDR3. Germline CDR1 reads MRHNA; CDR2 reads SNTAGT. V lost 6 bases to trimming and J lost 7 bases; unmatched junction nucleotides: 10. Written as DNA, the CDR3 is TGTGCCAGCAGCACCGACAGGGGACGGGGTGGCTACACCTTC. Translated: CASSTDRGRGGYTF.

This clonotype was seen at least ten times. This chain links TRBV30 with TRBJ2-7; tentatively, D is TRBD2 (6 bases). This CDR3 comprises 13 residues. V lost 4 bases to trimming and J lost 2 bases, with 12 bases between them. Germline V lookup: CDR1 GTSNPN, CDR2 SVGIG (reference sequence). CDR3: CAWTGVMPYEQYF. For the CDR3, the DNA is TGTGCCTGGACGGGGGTGATGCCCTACGAGCAGTACTTC.

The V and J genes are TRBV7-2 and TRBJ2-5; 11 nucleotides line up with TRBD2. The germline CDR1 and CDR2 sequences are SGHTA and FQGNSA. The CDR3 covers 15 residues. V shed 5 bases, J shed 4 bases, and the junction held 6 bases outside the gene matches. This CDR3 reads CASSPTSGEGETQYF. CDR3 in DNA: TGTGCCAGCAGCCCGACTAGCGGGGAGGGAGAGACCCAGTACTTC.

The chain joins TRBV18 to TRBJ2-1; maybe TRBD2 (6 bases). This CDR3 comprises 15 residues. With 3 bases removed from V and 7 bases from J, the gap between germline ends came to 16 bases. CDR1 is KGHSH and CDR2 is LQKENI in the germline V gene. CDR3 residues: CASSPLARTPNEQFF. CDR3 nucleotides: TGTGCCAGCTCACCTCTAGCGAGGACCCCTAATGAGCAGTTCTTC.

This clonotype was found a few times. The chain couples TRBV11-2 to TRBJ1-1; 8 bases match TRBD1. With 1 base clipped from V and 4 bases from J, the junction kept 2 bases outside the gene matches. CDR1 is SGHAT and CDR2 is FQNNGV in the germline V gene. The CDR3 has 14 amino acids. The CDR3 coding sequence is TGTGCCAGCAGCTTAGGACAGGGGTTCACTGAAGCTTTCTTT. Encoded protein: CASSLGQGFTEAFF.

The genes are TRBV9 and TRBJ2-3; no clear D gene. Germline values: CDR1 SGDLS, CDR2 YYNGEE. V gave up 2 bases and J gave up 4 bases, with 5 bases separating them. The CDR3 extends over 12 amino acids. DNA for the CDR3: TGTGCCAGCAGCGTTGGTTCAGATACGCAGTATTTT. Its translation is CASSVGSDTQYF.

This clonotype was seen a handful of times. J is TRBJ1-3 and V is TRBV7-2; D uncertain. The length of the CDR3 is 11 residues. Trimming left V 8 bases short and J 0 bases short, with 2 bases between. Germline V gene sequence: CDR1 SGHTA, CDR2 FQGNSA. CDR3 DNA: TGTGCCAGCCGCTCTGGAAACACCATATATTTT. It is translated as CASRSGNTIYF.